The clone carrying this T cell receptor beta chain was recorded many times. The antigen is undetermined. The ends lost 4 bases at V and 4 bases at J; junction bases unmatched: 11. The CDR3 is 16 amino acids. CDR1 is SGDLS and CDR2 is YYNGEE in the germline V gene. Researchers made TCR cDNA using 5'RACE template switching, and this step added a universal primer site and UMIs. TCRdb analysed the 5' RACE reads with MiXCR anew, one entry per CDR3 protein. The repertoire includes 150,000 or so distinct CDR3 sequences, roughly 9% of them detected once, and approximately 35% sits in the top ten. This record comes from a study of T cells after yellow fever vaccination. Overall study results and limits: On re-exposure, the response was weaker but peaked faster, at day 5 versus 15.

The V gene is TRBV9, the J gene TRBJ2-3, with 8 positions matching TRBD2. Specimen: CD8+ T cells sorted from PBMCs, collected 45 days after the yellow fever booster vaccination. This TCR came from a man younger than 35 who received the YFV17D yellow fever vaccine. The CDR3 nucleotides read TGTGCCAGCAGCTTATCCGGGGGGGCCGAGGCAGATACGCAGTATTTT. This gives the protein CASSLSGGAEADTQYF. Complete variable domain (other parts from reference TRBV9 and TRBJ2-3): DSGVTQTPKHLITATGQRVTLRCSPRSGDLSVYWYQQSLDQGLQFLIQYYNGEERAKGNILERFSAQQFPDLHSELNLSSLELGDSALYFCASSLSGGAEADTQYFGPGTRLTVL.